This T cell receptor beta chain came from a study of human T cells and chemical hapten exposure. At the level of the study: A patient group, mainly female, showed alopecia areata, totalis or universalis. General study results and limits: There were significantly more large CDR3 similarity clusters among expanded TCRs than among controls.

This clonotype has just a few counts. No antigen is known for it. One entry per CDR3 protein results from TCRdb running MiXCR on the RACE reads. Of some 59,000 distinct CDR3 sequences listed, over 9% were seen once; the top ten hold 3.5% to 4.5%. Trimming took off 0 bases at V and 3 bases at J, with 9 bases between the two ends. Germline CDR1 and CDR2: SGHAT and FQNNGV. The CDR3 extends over 15 amino acids. Regarding time point: pre-sensitization, week 0. Treatment described: therapeutic diphenylcyclopropenone sensitization with weekly scalp DPC. This specimen consisted of whole blood, obtained in connection with sensitization to the hapten diphenylcyclopropenone (DPC). This sequence joins TRBV11-2 and TRBJ1-5, with D possibly TRBD1 on 5 matching bases. This clonotype was sampled from a woman in her 40s with alopecia areata. Some clones in this sample may be carry-over from other donors' samples. The CDR3 region is CASSLEGTYNQPQHF. Written as DNA, the CDR3 is TGTGCCAGCAGCTTAGAGGGGACGTACAATCAGCCCCAGCATTTT.